This entry concerns a single T cell receptor beta chain. Other nucleotide sequences in the sample specify the same CDR3. This specimen comes from a study of blood T cell repertoires in COVID-19. Study-level information: Donors in the United States, Italy and Spain gave samples during acute or convalescent COVID-19.

The data were produced by immunoSEQ multiplex PCR, yet TCRdb's version contains in-frame clones alone and is incomplete. This table holds about 250,000 clones, more than 75% found once. The CDR3 covers 11 residues. Germline CDR1 reads LNHDA; CDR2 reads SQIVND (reference sequence). V shed 7 bases and J shed 4 bases, with 5 bases lying between them. Input material: peripheral blood. The J gene is TRBJ2-1, the V gene TRBV19; D is unresolved. The receptor comes from a woman of 80 years or more with COVID-19, enrolled during active disease. CDR3 nucleotides: TGTGCCAGTACCGGGTACAATGAGCAGTTCTTC. The encoded protein is CASTGYNEQFF. The whole variable domain, remainder taken from reference TRBV19 and TRBJ2-1, is DGGITQSPKYLFRKEGQNVTLSCEQNLNHDAMYWYRQDPGQGLRLIYYSQIVNDFQKGDIAEGYSVSREKKESFPLTVTSAQKNPTAFYLCASTGYNEQFFGPGTRLTVL.